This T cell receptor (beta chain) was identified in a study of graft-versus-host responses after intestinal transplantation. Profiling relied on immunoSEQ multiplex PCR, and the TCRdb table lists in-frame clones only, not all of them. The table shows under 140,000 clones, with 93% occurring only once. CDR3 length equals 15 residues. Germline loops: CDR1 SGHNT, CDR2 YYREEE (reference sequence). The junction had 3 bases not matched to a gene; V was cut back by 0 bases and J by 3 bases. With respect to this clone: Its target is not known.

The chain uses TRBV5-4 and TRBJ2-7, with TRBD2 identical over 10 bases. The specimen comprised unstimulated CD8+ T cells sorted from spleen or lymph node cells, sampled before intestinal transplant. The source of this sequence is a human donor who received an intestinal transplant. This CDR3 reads CASSLASGRGYEQYF. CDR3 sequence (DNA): TGTGCCAGCAGCTTGGCTAGCGGGAGAGGCTACGAGCAGTACTTC.